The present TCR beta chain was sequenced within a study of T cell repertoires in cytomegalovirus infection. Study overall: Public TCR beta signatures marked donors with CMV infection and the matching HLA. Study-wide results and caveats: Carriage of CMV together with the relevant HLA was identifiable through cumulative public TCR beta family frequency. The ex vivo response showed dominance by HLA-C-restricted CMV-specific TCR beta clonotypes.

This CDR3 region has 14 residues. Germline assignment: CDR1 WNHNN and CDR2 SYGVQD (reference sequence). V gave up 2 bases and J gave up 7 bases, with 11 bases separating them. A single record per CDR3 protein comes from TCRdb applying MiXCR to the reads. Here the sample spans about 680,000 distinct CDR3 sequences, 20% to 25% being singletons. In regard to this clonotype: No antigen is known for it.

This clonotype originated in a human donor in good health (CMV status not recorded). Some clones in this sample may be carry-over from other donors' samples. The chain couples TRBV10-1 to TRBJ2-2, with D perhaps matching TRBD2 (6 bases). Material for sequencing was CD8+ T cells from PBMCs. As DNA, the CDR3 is TGCGCCAGCAGTGAGCCAACCGGGGGCGGGGAGCTGTTTTTT. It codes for CASSEPTGGGELFF.